This T cell receptor (beta chain) was sequenced in a study of regulatory T cells in long-lasting Graves disease (dated by TCRdb to the early 2020s). For context, the study as a whole: Antithyroid drugs had been taken for less than 3 months by newly diagnosed Graves' disease patients. The study was registered as a clinical trial and conducted in China. TCR sequencing covered roughly 13 persistent and 20 or so newly diagnosed Graves' disease patients, some 35 samples in total. Persistent Graves' disease patients were compared with newly diagnosed Graves' disease patients by peripheral blood TCR sequencing and RNA sequencing. Study-wide conclusions, independent of this receptor: Only peripheral blood was studied, because thyroid tissue, the primary lesion, was inaccessible. The authors noted that the small sample size was a limitation that may lower accuracy. Persistent disease showed preferential use of TRBV28, TRBJ1-2 and TRBJ2-5, whereas newly diagnosed disease favored TRBV20-1 and TRBJ2-1. Sequencing and analysis were restricted to the TCR beta chain. Lower TCR Shannon entropy and fewer highly expanded clones were observed in persistent Graves' disease patients than in newly diagnosed patients, which suggested clonal expansion. Persistent patients shared more public clonotypes among themselves (2,741) than newly diagnosed patients did (over 900).

In light of the paper, this sample's time point label describes: newly diagnosed GD, antithyroid drugs for less than 3 months. For both TCR sequencing and RNA sequencing, RNA was extracted from PBMCs in TRIzol. The diagnosis of Graves' disease was made according to American Thyroid Association guidelines. The patients came from an endocrinology department in Xi'an, China. Each patient gave 8.5 to 9.5 milliliters of peripheral blood, collected in an EDTA anticoagulant tube. Ficoll Paque Plus density gradient separation was used to isolate PBMCs, and no further T cell sorting was done. An Agilent 2100 Bioanalyzer and agarose gel were used to assess RNA quality, and a NanoDrop 2000 was used to measure RNA concentration. As encoded in the germline V gene (reference sequence), CDR1 is DFQATT while CDR2 is SNEGSKA. The germline ends are 14 bases apart after V is trimmed by 6 bases and J by 2 bases. The CDR3 covers 14 residues, taking in both the cysteine and the phenylalanine. Of all the DNA, just the CDR3 is kept, 42 bases in frame from base 1.

To note about this clonotype: What this receptor recognizes is not known. Per-base qualities were not stored, and no clone one base away is much larger.

The receptor library was made with multiplex PCR. The instrument was an Illumina HiSeq 4000. TCR beta libraries were built with iRepertoire HTBI primers and Arm-PCR amplification of CDR3 regions. Before sequencing, the PCR products went through gel purification. Per the source publication's procedure: A total of 62 TRBV and some 15 TRBJ segments were identified across samples and were used for gene usage analysis of CDR3 amino acid clonotypes. COPE and FqMerger were used to merge the filtered high-quality paired reads into contigs. BLAST was used to align contigs to the IMGT TRBV, TRBD and TRBJ reference genes, and CDR3 was defined following IMGT. Any clonotype with a frequency above 0.1% was counted as a highly expanded clone. Shannon entropy was used to measure repertoire diversity, and the Gini coefficient was used to measure V-J evenness. A clonotype was considered public if more than one individual shared it. Starting from the raw public reads, TCRdb applied fastp trimming at Q25, assembled clones with MiXCR and retained in-frame beta chains. Each CDR3 protein gets just one entry, which takes the most common genes and DNA from the rows behind it. TCRdb's processing, not the study's, gives the V and J calls here. The sample has more than 400,000 distinct CDR3 sequences on record, roughly 16% of them singletons. The ten largest account for more than 9% of the sample.

This sample also appeared in a second study, on T cells in Graves' hyperthyroidism and ophthalmopathy. As the second paper documents: Graves' hyperthyroidism was defined as stable when no progression to ophthalmopathy occurred over 18 months of follow-up. Hyperthyroidism patients were newly diagnosed, had a disease duration of under 2 months, and were aged 18 to 65 years. Exclusion was applied to patients with uncontrolled infections, other autoimmune diseases, pregnancy or lactation. Diagnoses were based on clinical symptoms, serum thyroxine and TRAb, thyroid ultrasound and orbital computed tomography. A first-round RT-PCR of the TCR CDR3 used the HTBI primer set with the Qiagen OneStep RT-PCR kit. Most expanded thyroid clonotypes (frequency above 0.001) were also found in blood, which suggests that blood repertoires may mirror thyroid immune responses. A 13 V-J signature model separated ophthalmopathy from stable hyperthyroidism, with approximately 87% sensitivity and 81% to 82% specificity in cross-validation and 80%/75% in testing. In validation, the model predicted progression to ophthalmopathy with around 71% sensitivity and approximately 72% specificity, a median of 6.5 months before onset. To identify distinguishing TCR V-J signatures, a discovery cohort of some 100 patients was used, comprising some 43 with Graves' ophthalmopathy and about 59 with stable Graves' hyperthyroidism. Prospective prediction of ophthalmopathy was tested in an independent validation cohort consisting of 18 to 20 hyperthyroidism patients and approximately 16 patients who later progressed to ophthalmopathy. The roughly 94 discovery patients were randomly split 7:3 into training and test sets. In addition, the study compared T-cell repertoires in thyroid tissue and in blood from a handful of Graves' hyperthyroidism patients. After blood sampling, hyperthyroidism patients were treated with methimazole at a starting dose of 30 mg daily, and ophthalmopathy patients were treated with high-dose intravenous methylprednisolone. Libraries were constructed in a second round of multiplex PCR, after which size selection and purification were performed. The libraries were sequenced on an Illumina HiSeq2000 using paired-end 100 bp reads. Raw data were processed with SOAPnuke, discarding reads with adapters, uncalled bases, mean Phred below 15, or no exact constant-primer or identifier match. COPE v1.2.5 was used to merge the high-quality paired reads, and each unique nucleotide sequence was defined as a clonotype. MiTCR v1.1 was used to align clonotypes to the IMGT TRBV, TRBD and TRBJ reference segments. Analysis was restricted to V-J combinations with a frequency above 0.0001, which covered 99.2% of repertoires. A TCS score was defined as the ratio of F50 (clonal expansion) to E x V (chaos), with BLOSUM62-based TCRdist applied between CDR3 peptides within each V-J. Welch's t-statistics and random forest reduced 450 to 600 V-J features to under 15, which were used in a naive Bayes classifier (R e1071). Sample size was not statistically predetermined, and investigators were not blinded to group allocation. According to the paper, TCR Vbeta CDR3 sequencing was carried out on more than 120 peripheral blood samples, which came from 40 to 45 ophthalmopathy, under 80 hyperthyroidism and approximately 17 progressor patients.

The chain employs TRBV20-1 and TRBJ2-1; the D gene is not confidently resolved. The sequences come from peripheral blood mononuclear cells (PBMCs), collected at new diagnosis, from a patient treated with antithyroid drugs. This TCR derives from a man aged 40-49 years with Graves disease. Donor details come from another sample of the same person, matched by shared clones. At the DNA level, the sequence is TGCAGTGCCACGAATCTGGGCGCCTACAATGAGCAGTTCTTC. Its translation reads: CSATNLGAYNEQFF.